The rows below give T cell receptor beta chains drawn from one sample of a study of identical twins. Via MiXCR, TCRdb re-called the 5' RACE reads, giving one row per CDR3 protein. The sample contains around 680,000 distinct CDR3 sequences, 8.5% to 9% of which appear only once. These data also formed part of another study, on yellow fever vaccine responses in identical twins.

Source material: PBMCs. The receptors here all came from a woman younger than 30 in good health. The CDR3 runs from the conserved cysteine through the conserved F or W. The D gene is left open where the match is weak. Expanded clones get a size class; other rows say once, few or many, or leave the size out.

V	size	D	J	DNA	CDR3
TRBV12-3/TRBV12-4	few	.	TRBJ2-2	TGTGCCAGCAGTTACAGAGACGGGGAGCTGTTTTTT	CASSYRDGELFF
TRBV24-1	.	TRBD1	TRBJ2-5	TGTGCCACCAGTGACCCCCGGGACAGGGACCAAGAGACCCAGTACTTC	CATSDPRDRDQETQYF
TRBV19	few	TRBD2	TRBJ2-4	TGTGCCAGTAGTCTCCGTGCGGCGGGAGGGGGAGCCAAAAACATTCAGTACTTC	CASSLRAAGGGAKNIQYF
TRBV5-1	many	TRBD2	TRBJ2-3	TGCGCCAGCAGCTTGCGGGGACTAGCGGGGGGCGATCGCACAGATACGCAGTATTTT	CASSLRGLAGGDRTDTQYF
TRBV5-1	.	TRBD2	TRBJ2-7	TGCGCCAGCAGCTCGGGACTAGCCTCCGCGGGCGAGCAGTACTTC	CASSSGLASAGEQYF
TRBV10-2	many	TRBD1	TRBJ2-6	TGCGCCAGCAGTCCACGACAGGGTGGGGTTGGGGCCAACGTCCTGACTTTC	CASSPRQGGVGANVLTF
TRBV11-2	few	.	TRBJ2-5	TGTGCCAGCAGCTTAGCGGCAGTTAAAGAGACCCAGTACTTC	CASSLAAVKETQYF
TRBV20-1	.	TRBD2	TRBJ2-3	TGCAGTGCTAGAGCGGGAGGCGCGGGGCAGTATTTT	CSARAGGAGQYF
TRBV18	.	TRBD2	TRBJ2-3	TGTGCCAGCTCAAGTCTAGCGGGATTCGATACGCAGTATTTT	CASSSLAGFDTQYF
TRBV21-1	.	.	TRBJ1-5	TGTGCCAGCAGCAGGCCAGGGGGCCCCAGGGGGTTGGTAAGCCAGCCCCAGCATTTT	CASSRPGGPRGLVSQPQHF
TRBV3-1	once	.	TRBJ2-1	TGTGCCAGCAGCCAAGATAGGGCCCTATCCTACAATGAGCAGTTCTTC	CASSQDRALSYNEQFF
TRBV27	few	.	TRBJ2-7	TGTGCCAGCTCGCCTGCATTCCCGGGCTCCTACGAGCAGTACTTC	CASSPAFPGSYEQYF
TRBV20-1	few	.	TRBJ1-1	TGCAGTGCGGATAGGACGGACACTGAAGCTTTCTTT	CSADRTDTEAFF
TRBV2	many	.	TRBJ2-5	TGTGCCAGCACCATTTCTGAGGGGCAGTACCAAGAGACCCAGTACTTC	CASTISEGQYQETQYF
TRBV20-1	many	.	TRBJ2-1	TGCAGTGCTACCCTATGGGGGGGCTTCTCCTACAATGAGCAGTTCTTC	CSATLWGGFSYNEQFF
TRBV7-9	few	.	TRBJ1-2	TGTGCCAGCAGCTTAGTAGATGGCATGGCAGACTATGGCTACACCTTC	CASSLVDGMADYGYTF
TRBV30	.	.	TRBJ2-3	TGTGCCTGGACGAGGGGGGATACGCAGTATTTT	CAWTRGDTQYF
TRBV5-1	many	.	TRBJ1-1	TGCGCCAGCAGCTTGAATTGGAACACTGAAGCTTTCTTT	CASSLNWNTEAFF
TRBV7-2	few	TRBD2	TRBJ2-1	TGTGCCAGCAGCACGCTAGCGGGAGGGGGGCAGTTCTTC	CASSTLAGGGQFF
TRBV3-1	few	TRBD2	TRBJ2-7	TGTGCCAGCAGCGGATTAGCGGGAGAGGGAAGCTCCTACGAGCAGTACTTC	CASSGLAGEGSSYEQYF
TRBV9	.	TRBD2	TRBJ2-1	TGTGCCAGCAGCCCTCGATTGACTAGCGGGAGTATCTATGAGCAGTTCTTC	CASSPRLTSGSIYEQFF
TRBV7-3	many	.	TRBJ2-1	TGTGCCAGCAGCTTCCAGGGGGGAAGCTCCTACAATGAGCAGTTCTTC	CASSFQGGSSYNEQFF
TRBV14	many	TRBD2	TRBJ2-1	TGTGCCAGCAGCCCCATAGCGGGAGTCTCCTACAATGAGCAGTTCTTC	CASSPIAGVSYNEQFF
TRBV2	few	.	TRBJ2-7	TGTGCCAGCAGTGCAGGGTACTCCTACGAGCAGTACTTC	CASSAGYSYEQYF
TRBV30	.	.	TRBJ2-2	TGTGCCTGGAGTGTACCCGGGACTCTGGCCGGGGAGCTGTTTTTT	CAWSVPGTLAGELFF
TRBV6-1	.	.	TRBJ2-7	TGTGCCAGCAGACCAGGGGGGGCCTACTACGAGCAGTACTTC	CASRPGGAYYEQYF
TRBV15	.	.	TRBJ1-2	TGTGCCACCAGCAGAGAGGGGGGATCTAACTATGGCTACACCTTC	CATSREGGSNYGYTF
TRBV7-2	.	.	TRBJ2-1	TGTGCCAGCAGCGTAGACTATAGCTCCTACAATGAGCAGTTCTTC	CASSVDYSSYNEQFF
TRBV7-2	.	.	TRBJ2-1	TGTGCCAGCAGCTTGGGCTCCCCGAATTTGTATGAGCAGTTCTTC	CASSLGSPNLYEQFF
TRBV2	.	.	TRBJ2-3	TGTGCCAGCAGTGACTCTGCGGCGACAGATACGCAGTATTTT	CASSDSAATDTQYF
TRBV7-8	once	.	TRBJ2-1	TGTGCCAGCAGCCCCCGGCTCCCACAGGGCAGCTCCTACAATGAGCAGTTCTTC	CASSPRLPQGSSYNEQFF
TRBV20-1	many	TRBD2	TRBJ2-1	TGCAGTGCTAGCCTAGCGGGGGCCAGACCCGACTACAATGAGCAGTTCTTC	CSASLAGARPDYNEQFF
TRBV27	.	.	TRBJ1-2	TGTGCCAGCAGTCTGGCCAGTAACTATGGCTACACCTTC	CASSLASNYGYTF
TRBV4-2	many	TRBD1	TRBJ1-1	TGTGCCAGCAGCCAGGGACAGTACATGAACACTGAAGCTTTCTTT	CASSQGQYMNTEAFF
TRBV20-1	.	.	TRBJ2-5	TGCAGTGCTTCTCCGACTAGCTCCCCCAGGGGAGAGACCCAGTACTTC	CSASPTSSPRGETQYF
TRBV5-6	few	.	TRBJ1-6	TGTGCCAGCAGCTTGGTGCCGTCGGCAGCCCTCCACTTT	CASSLVPSAALHF
TRBV11-2	.	.	TRBJ2-2	TGTGCCAGCAGCTTGTGGCAGGACAACACCGGGGAGCTGTTTTTT	CASSLWQDNTGELFF
TRBV3-1	many	.	TRBJ2-1	TGTGCCAGCAGCCAAGATCGAGATGAGCAGTTCTTC	CASSQDRDEQFF
TRBV28	many	.	TRBJ1-2	TGTGCCAGCAGTATTACAGGGAATGGCTACACCTTC	CASSITGNGYTF
TRBV3-1	.	TRBD2	TRBJ2-1	TGTGCCAGCAGCCAACTAGCGGGGGGGGAATACAATGAGCAGTTCTTC	CASSQLAGGEYNEQFF
TRBV19	.	TRBD2	TRBJ2-1	TGTGCCAGTAGTATAAGCGGGGGGCCCTACAATGAGCAGTTCTTC	CASSISGGPYNEQFF
TRBV5-1	few	TRBD2	TRBJ2-7	TGCGCCAGCAGCACAGGGACTAGCGGGGGTCTCTACGAGCAGTACTTC	CASSTGTSGGLYEQYF
TRBV27	.	TRBD1	TRBJ1-1	TGTGCCAGTAAACAGGGGGCCCGCACTGAAGCTTTCTTT	CASKQGARTEAFF
TRBV6-2/TRBV6-3	many	TRBD1	TRBJ2-6	TGTGCCAGCAGTTCCGGACAGGGGGCGTTCCGAAACTCTGGGGCCAACGTCCTGACTTTC	CASSSGQGAFRNSGANVLTF
TRBV12-3/TRBV12-4	few	TRBD2	TRBJ2-1	TGTGCCAGCAGTTTAGGCAGCGGGAGGGCTGATGAGCAGTTCTTC	CASSLGSGRADEQFF
TRBV6-5	many	TRBD1	TRBJ2-5	TGTGCCAGCAGTTACAGTTTCGGGACAGGGAGTCAAGAGACCCAGTACTTC	CASSYSFGTGSQETQYF
TRBV7-2	many	.	TRBJ2-7	TGTGCCAGCAGCTTAGGTTTGCCGGACTCCTACGAGCAGTACTTC	CASSLGLPDSYEQYF
TRBV7-9	.	.	TRBJ2-7	TGTGCCAGCAGCCGCCGGGACGGACGCTCCTACGAGCAGTACTTC	CASSRRDGRSYEQYF
TRBV12-3/TRBV12-4	few	.	TRBJ2-7	TGTGCCAGCAGCCGAAGCGCCTCCGGAGGGGAGAACGAGCAGTACTTC	CASSRSASGGENEQYF
TRBV12-3/TRBV12-4	.	.	TRBJ2-1	TGTGCCAGCAGCCCCGGGGCGAGGCACAATGAGCAGTTCTTC	CASSPGARHNEQFF
TRBV2	few	.	TRBJ2-1	TGTGCCAGCAATCCGGGACGGACCCCGAATGAGCAGTTCTTC	CASNPGRTPNEQFF
TRBV29-1	.	.	TRBJ2-2	TGCAGCGGCACTGACACCGGGGAGCTGTTTTTT	CSGTDTGELFF
TRBV29-1	many	.	TRBJ2-3	TGCAGCGTTCCGATTATGACACCGGTGGCAGATACGCAGTATTTT	CSVPIMTPVADTQYF
TRBV19	few	TRBD2	TRBJ2-1	TGTGCCAGTAATAGCGGGAGGTGGAATGAGCAGTTCTTC	CASNSGRWNEQFF